Shown below are 5 T cell receptor beta chains from a single sample sequenced in a study of T cell changes during pregnancy in multiple sclerosis. TCRdb's copy holds only in-frame clones and misses some; the assay was immunoSEQ multiplex PCR. This table holds 65,000 to 90,000 clones, roughly 91% found once. The input for sequencing was CD4+ T cells from peripheral blood mononuclear cells, taken after pregnancy. The receptors were gathered from a female donor with multiple sclerosis, enrolled in a pregnancy study.

The chain carries TRBV15 and TRBJ2-1; no clear D. Germline CDR1 reads LNHNV; CDR2 reads YYDKDF (reference sequence). CDR3 length: 16 amino acids. Trimming shortened V by 0 bases and J by 0 bases, and 9 bases separated the two germline ends. The CDR3 region has the DNA TGTGCCACCAGCAGAGATGGGCTGAGCTCCTACAATGAGCAGTTCTTC. Protein sequence: CATSRDGLSSYNEQFF.

The chain recombines TRBV6-6 with TRBJ2-3, with D possibly being TRBD2 (5 bases). CDR3 length equals 14 residues. Deletions cut 6 bases from V and 2 bases from J, with 12 bases between. From germline, CDR1 is MNHNY and CDR2 SVGAGI (reference sequence). The CDR3 reads CASSDRLPTDTQYF. In DNA form, the CDR3 reads TGTGCCAGCAGCGATCGACTACCCACAGATACGCAGTATTTT.

V gene TRBV29-1 combines with J gene TRBJ1-1; TRBD1 matches 9 bases. CDR1 SQVTM and CDR2 ANQGSEA come from the germline V gene. V was clipped by 7 bases and J by 1 base; unmatched bases: 4. CDR3 length equals 13 residues. This chain's CDR3 is CSAKTGGNTEAFF. The CDR3 DNA reads as TGCAGCGCCAAGACAGGGGGGAACACTGAAGCTTTCTTT.

The chain's CDR3 is CASSFLQAYGYTF. CDR3 in DNA: TGTGCCAGCAGCTTCCTACAGGCCTATGGCTACACCTTC. V is TRBV7-9 and J is TRBJ1-2, with TRBD1 as a possible D gene (5 bases). The V end was cut by 3 bases, the J end by 4 bases, with 9 bases between. Germline V gene lookup returns CDR1 SEHNR and CDR2 FQNEAQ (reference sequence). CDR3 length equals 13 residues.

The chain employs TRBV5-1 and TRBJ1-1, with D perhaps matching TRBD1 (5 bases). The CDR3 totals 14 residues. V dropped 3 bases and J dropped 2 bases, with 11 bases sitting between them. In germline, CDR1 is SGHRS, CDR2 YFSETQ. CDR3 nucleotide sequence: TGCGCCAGCAGCTCCCAGGGTCTAAACACTGAAGCTTTCTTT. Protein sequence: CASSSQGLNTEAFF.